This TCR beta chain was captured by sequencing in a study of molecular identifiers for immune sequencing clone quantification. Across the whole study: The replicates split RNA from roughly 20,000 or 100,000 naive CD8 cells five ways and sequenced four.

Using a CD8+CD4-CCR7+CD45RA+ phenotype, naive CD8 T cells were sorted. A single record per CDR3 protein comes from TCRdb applying MiXCR to the PCR reads. Of over 600,000 distinct CDR3 sequences detected, 15% to 20% appear once; the ten largest clones hold roughly 0.83%. The CDR3 contains 14 residues. The V gene's germline CDR1 is SGHVS and CDR2 FNYEAQ. Trimming removed 5 bases from V and 7 bases from J; junction bases left unmatched: 8. This clonotype was seen ten or more times. Material for sequencing was naive CD8+ T cells from blood, with Jurkat cell RNA spiked in. Indicated subset: FACS-sorted CD8+CD4-CCR7+CD45RA+ naive T cells. The rearrangement uses TRBV7-6 and TRBJ1-5; 7 nucleotides agree with TRBD1. The clonotype originates from a human donor in good health. Some libraries in this study had Jurkat cell RNA spiked in. The CDR3 here is CASSETGVRQPQHF. CDR3 DNA: TGTGCCAGCAGCGAAACAGGGGTACGACAGCCCCAGCATTTT.